This T cell receptor (beta chain) was recovered during a study of T cells in Graves' hyperthyroidism and ophthalmopathy. Study observations and caveats: Ophthalmopathy was separated from stable hyperthyroidism by a 13 V-J model.

This clonotype was counted at least ten times. Its antigen is undetermined. RNA transcripts yielded amplified TCR beta CDR3 regions. The TCR CDR3 first-round RT-PCR relied on the HTBI primer set. From the multiplex PCR reads, TCRdb called clonotypes with MiXCR, one entry per CDR3 protein. This table holds some 620,000 distinct CDR3 sequences, roughly 15% found once. It was considered stable Graves' hyperthyroidism when ophthalmopathy did not progress within 18 months. Patients were aged 18 to 65, had disease duration under 2 months, and had newly diagnosed hyperthyroidism. V lost 4 bases and J lost 4, with 6 bases in between. In germline, CDR1 is KGHDR, CDR2 SFDVKD. There are 12 residues in the CDR3.

This sequence originates from a woman aged 25 to 39 with Graves' hyperthyroidism. What was sequenced was blood. The chain uses TRBV24-1 and TRBJ1-1; D gene unclear. CDR3 sequence reads: CATSDLGTEAFF. The CDR3 DNA sequence: TGTGCCACCAGTGACTTGGGCACTGAAGCTTTCTTT.